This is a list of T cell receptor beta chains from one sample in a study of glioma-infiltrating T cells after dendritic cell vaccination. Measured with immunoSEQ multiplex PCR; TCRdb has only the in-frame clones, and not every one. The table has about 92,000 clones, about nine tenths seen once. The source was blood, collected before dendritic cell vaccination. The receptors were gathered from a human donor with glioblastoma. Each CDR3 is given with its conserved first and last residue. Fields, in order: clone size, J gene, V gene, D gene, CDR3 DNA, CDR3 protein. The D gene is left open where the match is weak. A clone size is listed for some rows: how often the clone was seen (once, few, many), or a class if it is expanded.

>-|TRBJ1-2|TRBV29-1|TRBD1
TGCAGCGTTGGACAGGGGGCGGACTATGGCTACACCTTC
CSVGQGADYGYTF
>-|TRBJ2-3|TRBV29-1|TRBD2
TGCAGCGTCCTGCCCCTTGAGCGGGAGCCAGATACGCAGTATTTT
CSVLPLEREPDTQYF
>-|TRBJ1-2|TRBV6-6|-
TGTGCCAGCAGTTGGCCTCCGGTACGGGACTATGGCTACACCTTC
CASSWPPVRDYGYTF
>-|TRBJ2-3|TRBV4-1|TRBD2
TGCGCCAGCAGCCTGGCGGGGGGGAGCACAGATACGCAGTATTTT
CASSLAGGSTDTQYF
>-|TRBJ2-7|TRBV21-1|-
TGTGCCAGCAGCATCTCCGTAGACACAATTGACTACGAGCAGTACTTC
CASSISVDTIDYEQYF
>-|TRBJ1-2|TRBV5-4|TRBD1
TGTGCCAGCAGCTTGGGGACAGGGATGGGTGGCTACACCTTC
CASSLGTGMGGYTF
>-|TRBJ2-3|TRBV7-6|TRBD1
TGTGCCAGCAGCTTTCCACAGCGCCTACAGACAGGGGACACAGATACGCAGTATTTT
CASSFPQRLQTGDTDTQYF
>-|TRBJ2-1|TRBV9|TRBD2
TGTGCCAGCAGCGTAAGGCCGGGGGGGCCCGGTGAGCAGTTCTTC
CASSVRPGGPGEQFF
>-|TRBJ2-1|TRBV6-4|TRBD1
TGTGCCAGCAGTGAAGGGACAGAGCACAATGAGCAGTTCTTC
CASSEGTEHNEQFF
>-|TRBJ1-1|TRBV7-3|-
TGTGCCAGCAGCTTTGACTGGAACACTGAAGCTTTCTTT
CASSFDWNTEAFF
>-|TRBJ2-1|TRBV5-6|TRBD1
TGTGCCAGCAGCTTTACAGGGGGTAATGAGCAGTTCTTC
CASSFTGGNEQFF
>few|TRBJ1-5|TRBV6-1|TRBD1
TGTGCCAGCAGTGAAGGGACAGGAGGTTATCAGCCCCAGCATTTT
CASSEGTGGYQPQHF
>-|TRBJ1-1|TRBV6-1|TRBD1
TGTGCCAGCAGCCGAGCCGGGACAGGGTACACTGAAGCTTTCTTT
CASSRAGTGYTEAFF
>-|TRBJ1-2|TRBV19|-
TGTGCCAGTAGAGAAAGTGGGGGCACTGATGGCTACACCTTC
CASRESGGTDGYTF
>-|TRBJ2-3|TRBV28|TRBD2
TGTGCCGGTTCAAGCGGGAGGCAGACAGATACGCAGTATTTT
CAGSSGRQTDTQYF
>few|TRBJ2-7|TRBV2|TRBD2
TGTGCCAGCAGAGCGGGAATTGACTACGAGCAGTACTTC
CASRAGIDYEQYF
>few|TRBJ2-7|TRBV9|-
TGTGCCAGCAGCGAGGAAGCCCGGGACACTCACGAGCAGTACTTC
CASSEEARDTHEQYF
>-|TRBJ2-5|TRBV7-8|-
TGTGCCAGCAGCTTAGCGGACAGACAAGAGACCCAGTACTTC
CASSLADRQETQYF
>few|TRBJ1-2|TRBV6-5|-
TGTGCCAGCAGTTTACAGGCGGCCTATGGCTACACCTTC
CASSLQAAYGYTF
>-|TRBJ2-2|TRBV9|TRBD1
TGTGCCAGCAGCGTAGCGACAGGGTTGAACACCGGGGAGCTGTTTTTT
CASSVATGLNTGELFF
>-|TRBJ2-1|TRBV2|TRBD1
TGTGCCAGCAAGGAAGACAGGGTGTTGGGGGATGAGCAGTTCTTC
CASKEDRVLGDEQFF
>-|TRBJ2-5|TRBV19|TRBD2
TGTGCCAGTAGGACAACAGGACTAGCGGGACGTCTAGAGACCCAGTACTTC
CASRTTGLAGRLETQYF
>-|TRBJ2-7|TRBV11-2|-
TGTGCCAGCAGCTTGGACTCCGGGAGAACCTACGAGCAGTACTTC
CASSLDSGRTYEQYF
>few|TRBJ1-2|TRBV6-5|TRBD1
TGTGCCAGCAGTTACTCGGGACAGGGGTACTATGGCTACACCTTC
CASSYSGQGYYGYTF
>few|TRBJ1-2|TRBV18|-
TGTGCCAGCTCATTATCCGGGACTGAGGGCTACACCTTC
CASSLSGTEGYTF
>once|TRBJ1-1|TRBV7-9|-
TGTGCCAGCAGCTTATGGCTAGGACAGAACACTGAAGCTTTCTTT
CASSLWLGQNTEAFF
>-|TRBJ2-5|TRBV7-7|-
TGTGCCAGCAGCTTAGCGGGGGCCCGGGGTGGGGAGACCCAGTACTTC
CASSLAGARGGETQYF
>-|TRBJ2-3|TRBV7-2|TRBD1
TGTGCCAGCAGTTCGACAGGGGGTGACACAGATACGCAGTATTTT
CASSSTGGDTDTQYF
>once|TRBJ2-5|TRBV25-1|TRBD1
TGTGCCAGCAGTGCCTCCAGGGGGCTGGAGACCCAGTACTTC
CASSASRGLETQYF
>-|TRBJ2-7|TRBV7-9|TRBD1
TGTGCCAGCAGCGATCGGACAGGGGGCCACGAGCAGTACTTC
CASSDRTGGHEQYF
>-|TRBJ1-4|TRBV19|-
TGTGCCAGTAGTACTCCGGGACAAGAAAAACTGTTTTTT
CASSTPGQEKLFF
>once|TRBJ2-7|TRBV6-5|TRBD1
TGTGCCAGCGAGGGAGAGGGGGCTCCCTACGAGCAGTACTTC
CASEGEGAPYEQYF
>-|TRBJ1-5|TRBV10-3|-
TGTGCCATCAGTGCCGGGGCTTCCTCGGGGGGTTATCAGCCCCAGCATTTT
CAISAGASSGGYQPQHF
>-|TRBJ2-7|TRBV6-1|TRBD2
TGTGCCAGCAGCCCCGGGACTAGCCGGGGCTACGAGCAGTACTTC
CASSPGTSRGYEQYF
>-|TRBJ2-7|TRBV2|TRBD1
TGTGCCAGCAGGGATATAGGGGGCGCGATTATAAGGCAGTACTTC
CASRDIGGAIIRQYF
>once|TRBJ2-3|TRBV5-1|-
TGCGCCAGCAGCACCTCAGGGGGGACCACAGATACGCAGTATTTT
CASSTSGGTTDTQYF
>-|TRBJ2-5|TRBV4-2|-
TGTGCCAGCAGCCAAGGGAGGGAGACCCAGTACTTC
CASSQGRETQYF
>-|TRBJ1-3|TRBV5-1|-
TGCGCCAGCAGCCCCCCCGCAGGGTCCGGAAACACCATATATTTT
CASSPPAGSGNTIYF
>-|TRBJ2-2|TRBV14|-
TGTGCCAGCAGCCAAGAACATCCAGGGAACACCGGGGAGCTGTTTTTT
CASSQEHPGNTGELFF
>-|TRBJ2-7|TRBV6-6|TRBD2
TGTGCCAGCAGTCTAGCGGGGGGGCACGAGCAGTACTTC
CASSLAGGHEQYF
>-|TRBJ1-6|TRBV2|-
TGTGCCAGCAGCGAACTAAATTCACCCCTCCACTTT
CASSELNSPLHF
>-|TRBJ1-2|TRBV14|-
TGTGCCAGCAGCCGAGGACTTACTAACTATGGCTACACCTTC
CASSRGLTNYGYTF
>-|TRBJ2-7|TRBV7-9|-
TGTGCCAGCAGCCCTAGCTCCTACGAGCAGTACTTC
CASSPSSYEQYF
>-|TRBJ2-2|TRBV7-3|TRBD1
TGTGCCAGCAGCCACGGGACAGGGAGGGGGACCGGGGAGCTGTTTTTT
CASSHGTGRGTGELFF
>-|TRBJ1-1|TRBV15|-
TGTGCCACCAGCAGAGATTCGGCGACATCCACTGAAGCTTTCTTT
CATSRDSATSTEAFF
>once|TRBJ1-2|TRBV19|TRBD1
TGTGCCAGTAGCTCGGGACAGGCTTTTGGCTACACCTTC
CASSSGQAFGYTF
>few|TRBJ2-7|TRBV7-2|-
TGTGCCAGCAGCCCTCTAGCCACCTACGAGCAGTACTTC
CASSPLATYEQYF